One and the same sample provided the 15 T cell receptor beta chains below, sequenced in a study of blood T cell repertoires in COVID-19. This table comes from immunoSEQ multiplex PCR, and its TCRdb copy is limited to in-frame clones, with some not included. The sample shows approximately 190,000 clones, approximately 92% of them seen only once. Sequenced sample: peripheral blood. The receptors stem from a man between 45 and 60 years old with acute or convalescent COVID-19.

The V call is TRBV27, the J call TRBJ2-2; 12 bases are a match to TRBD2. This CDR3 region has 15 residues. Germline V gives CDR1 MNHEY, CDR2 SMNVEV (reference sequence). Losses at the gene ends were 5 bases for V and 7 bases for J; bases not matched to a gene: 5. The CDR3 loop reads CASSLRLAGVGELFF. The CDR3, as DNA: TGTGCCAGCAGTCTCCGACTAGCGGGAGTCGGGGAGCTGTTTTTT.

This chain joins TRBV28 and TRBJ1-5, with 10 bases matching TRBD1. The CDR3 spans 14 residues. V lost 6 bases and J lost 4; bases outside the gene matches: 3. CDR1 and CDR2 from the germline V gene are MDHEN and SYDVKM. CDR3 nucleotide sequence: TGTGCCAGCAGACCGGGACAGGGGAATCAGCCCCAGCATTTT. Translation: CASRPGQGNQPQHF.

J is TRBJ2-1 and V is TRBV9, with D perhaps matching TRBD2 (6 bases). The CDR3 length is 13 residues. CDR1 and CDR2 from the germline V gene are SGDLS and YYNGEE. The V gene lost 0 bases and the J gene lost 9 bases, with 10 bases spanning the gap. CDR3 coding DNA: TGTGCCAGCAGCGTAGTCGGGGGAGGTGAGCAGTTCTTC. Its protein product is CASSVVGGGEQFF.

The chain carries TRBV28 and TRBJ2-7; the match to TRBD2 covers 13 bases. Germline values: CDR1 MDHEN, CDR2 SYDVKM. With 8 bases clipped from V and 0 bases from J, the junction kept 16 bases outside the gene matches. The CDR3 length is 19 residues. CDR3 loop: CASSPPSPGLAGPSYEQYF. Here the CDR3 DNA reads TGTGCCAGCTCCCCCCCTTCCCCGGGACTAGCGGGGCCCTCCTACGAGCAGTACTTC.

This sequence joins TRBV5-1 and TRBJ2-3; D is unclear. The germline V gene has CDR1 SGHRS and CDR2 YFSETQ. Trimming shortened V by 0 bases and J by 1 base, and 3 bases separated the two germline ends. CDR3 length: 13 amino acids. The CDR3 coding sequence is TGCGCCAGCAGCTTGGTAGGCACAGATACGCAGTATTTT. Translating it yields CASSLVGTDTQYF.

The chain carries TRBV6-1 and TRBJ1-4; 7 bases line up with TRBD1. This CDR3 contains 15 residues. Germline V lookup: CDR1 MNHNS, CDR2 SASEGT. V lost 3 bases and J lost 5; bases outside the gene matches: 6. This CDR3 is CASSEVGTVNEKLFF. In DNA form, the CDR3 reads TGTGCCAGCAGTGAGGTCGGGACAGTCAATGAAAAACTGTTTTTT.

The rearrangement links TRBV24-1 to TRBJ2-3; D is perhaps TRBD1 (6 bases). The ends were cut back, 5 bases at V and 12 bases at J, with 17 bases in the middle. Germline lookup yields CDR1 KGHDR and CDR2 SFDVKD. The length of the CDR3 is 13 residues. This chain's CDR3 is CATSGLFGQPQYF. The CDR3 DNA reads TGTGCCACCAGTGGCCTCTTCGGACAGCCCCAGTATTTT.

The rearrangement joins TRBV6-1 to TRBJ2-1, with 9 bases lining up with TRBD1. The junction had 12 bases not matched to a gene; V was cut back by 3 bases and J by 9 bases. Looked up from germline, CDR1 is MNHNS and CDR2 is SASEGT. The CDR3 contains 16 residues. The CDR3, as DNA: TGTGCCAGCAGTGAGAGACGGGACAGGGATTATCTTGAGCAGTTCTTC. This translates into CASSERRDRDYLEQFF.

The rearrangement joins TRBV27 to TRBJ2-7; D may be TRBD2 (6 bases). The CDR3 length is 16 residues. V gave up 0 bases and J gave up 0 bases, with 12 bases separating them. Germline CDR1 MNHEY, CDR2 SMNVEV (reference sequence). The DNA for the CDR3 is TGTGCCAGCAGTTTATCTTGGCGGGGATCCTCCTACGAGCAGTACTTC. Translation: CASSLSWRGSSYEQYF.

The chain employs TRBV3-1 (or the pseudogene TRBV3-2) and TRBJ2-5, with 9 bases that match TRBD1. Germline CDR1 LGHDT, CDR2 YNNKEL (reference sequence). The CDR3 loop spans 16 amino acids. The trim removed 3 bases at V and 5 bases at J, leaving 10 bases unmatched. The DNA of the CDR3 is TGTGCCAGCAGCCAGAGAGGACAGGGGTTTAGTGAGACCCAGTACTTC. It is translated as CASSQRGQGFSETQYF.

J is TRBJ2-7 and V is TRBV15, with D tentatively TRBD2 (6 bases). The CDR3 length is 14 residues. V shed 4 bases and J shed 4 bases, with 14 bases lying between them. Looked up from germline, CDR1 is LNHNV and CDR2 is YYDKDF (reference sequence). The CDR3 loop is CATSTPGEGYEQYF. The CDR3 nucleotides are TGTGCCACCAGCACTCCGGGAGAGGGATACGAGCAGTACTTC.

CDR3 nucleotides: TGCGCCAGCAGTGAGGAGGGACACGATACGGATACGCAGTATTTT. This sequence encodes CASSEEGHDTDTQYF. The chain uses TRBV10-1 and TRBJ2-3, with TRBD1 as a possible D gene (6 bases). Trimming pared 2 bases from V and 6 bases from J, leaving 15 bases between. CDR3 length: 15 residues. CDR1 is WNHNN and CDR2 is SYGVQD in the germline V gene (reference sequence).

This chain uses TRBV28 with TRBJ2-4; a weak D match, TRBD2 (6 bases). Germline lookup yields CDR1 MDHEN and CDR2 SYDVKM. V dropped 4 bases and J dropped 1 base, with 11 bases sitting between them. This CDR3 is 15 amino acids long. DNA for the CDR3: TGTGCCAGCAGTTGGAGGGCCAGGGCCAAAAACATTCAGTACTTC. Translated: CASSWRARAKNIQYF.

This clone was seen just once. CDR3 in amino acids: CSASIGIQYF. CDR3 nucleotides: TGCAGTGCTAGTATCGGGATTCAGTACTTC. V usage is TRBV20-1 and J usage is TRBJ2-7; D is perhaps TRBD2 (5 bases). Looked up from germline, CDR1 is DFQATT and CDR2 is SNEGSKA (reference sequence). Trimming cost V 3 bases and J 10 bases, with 10 bases left between them. The CDR3 covers 10 residues.

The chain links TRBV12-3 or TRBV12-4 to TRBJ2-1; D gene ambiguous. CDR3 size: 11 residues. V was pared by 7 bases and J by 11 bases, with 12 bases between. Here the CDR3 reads CASKIDIKQFF. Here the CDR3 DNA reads TGTGCCAGCAAAATCGACATAAAGCAGTTCTTC.